This TCR beta chain was profiled in a study of blood T cell repertoires in COVID-19. Produced via immunoSEQ multiplex PCR; TCRdb's table is partial and in-frame only. The profile covers about 270,000 clones, with about 89% appearing a single time and roughly 1.6% taken by the ten largest. This CDR3 spans 15 amino acids. CDR1 and CDR2 (germline): LNHDA, SQIVND (reference sequence). Losses at the gene ends were 8 bases for V and 0 bases for J; bases not matched to a gene: 2. Source material: peripheral blood. V and J are TRBV19 and TRBJ2-6; 9 bases are shared with TRBD1. The receptor was isolated from a woman aged 55-75 years who had recovered from COVID-19. CDR3: CASLTGGSGANVLTF. CDR3 DNA sequence: TGTGCCAGTTTGACAGGGGGCTCTGGGGCCAACGTCCTGACTTTC. Using reference TRBV19 and TRBJ2-6 for the parts outside the CDR3, the full variable domain is DGGITQSPKYLFRKEGQNVTLSCEQNLNHDAMYWYRQDPGQGLRLIYYSQIVNDFQKGDIAEGYSVSREKKESFPLTVTSAQKNPTAFYLCASLTGGSGANVLTFGAGSRLTVL.